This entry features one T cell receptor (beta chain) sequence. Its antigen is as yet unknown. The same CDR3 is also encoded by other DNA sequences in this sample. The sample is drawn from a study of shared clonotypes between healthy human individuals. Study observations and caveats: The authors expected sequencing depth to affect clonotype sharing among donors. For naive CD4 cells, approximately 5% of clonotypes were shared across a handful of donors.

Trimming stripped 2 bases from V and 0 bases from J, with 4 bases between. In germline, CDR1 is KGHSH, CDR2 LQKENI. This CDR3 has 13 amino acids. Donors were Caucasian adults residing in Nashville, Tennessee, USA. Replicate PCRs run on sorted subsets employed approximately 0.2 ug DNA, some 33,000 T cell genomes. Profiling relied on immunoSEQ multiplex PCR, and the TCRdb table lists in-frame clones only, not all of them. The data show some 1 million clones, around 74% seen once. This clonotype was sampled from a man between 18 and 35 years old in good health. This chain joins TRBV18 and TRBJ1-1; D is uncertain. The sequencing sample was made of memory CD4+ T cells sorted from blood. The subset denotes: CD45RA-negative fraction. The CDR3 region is CASSPSMNTEAFF. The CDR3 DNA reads TGTGCCAGCTCACCATCCATGAACACTGAAGCTTTCTTT.